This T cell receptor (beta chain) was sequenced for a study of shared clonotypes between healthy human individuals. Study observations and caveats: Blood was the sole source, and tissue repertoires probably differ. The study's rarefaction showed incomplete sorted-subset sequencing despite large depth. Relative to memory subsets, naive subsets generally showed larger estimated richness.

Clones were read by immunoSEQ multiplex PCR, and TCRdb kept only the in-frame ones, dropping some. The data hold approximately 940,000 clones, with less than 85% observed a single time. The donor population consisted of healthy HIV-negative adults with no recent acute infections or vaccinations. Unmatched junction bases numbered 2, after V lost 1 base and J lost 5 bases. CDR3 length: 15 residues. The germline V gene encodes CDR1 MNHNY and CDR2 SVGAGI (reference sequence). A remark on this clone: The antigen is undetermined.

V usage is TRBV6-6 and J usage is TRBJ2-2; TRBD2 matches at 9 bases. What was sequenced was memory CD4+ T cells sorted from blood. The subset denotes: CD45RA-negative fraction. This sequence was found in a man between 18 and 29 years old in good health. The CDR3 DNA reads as TGTGCCAGCAGTTACTTGGCGGGAGGGACCGGGGAGCTGTTTTTT. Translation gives CASSYLAGGTGELFF.